These T cell receptor beta chains were read from a single sample in a study of T-cell memory formation after mild COVID-19. TCRdb fed the 5' RACE reads into MiXCR, producing one record per CDR3 protein. The sample lists about 450,000 distinct CDR3 sequences; around 22% were seen once. The sequenced sample consisted of PBMCs or a T cell subset sorted from them (not recorded which). Receptors were obtained from an adult woman who had mild COVID-19 (a few samples of this study predate the infection). Cell type and time point are not known. CDR3s include the opening cysteine and the closing phenylalanine or tryptophan. A D gene is named only where the DNA matches it firmly. Expanded clones are given a class, and other clones once, few, many or no size at all.

clone_size j_call v_call d_call cdr3_nt cdr3_aa
- TRBJ2-2 TRBV2 - TGTGCCAGCAGTGAATGGCGGGGCACCGGGGAGCTGTTTTTT CASSEWRGTGELFF
few TRBJ2-3 TRBV15 - TGTGCCACCAGCAGAGCGGCCAGCAGCACAGATACGCAGTATTTT CATSRAASSTDTQYF
- TRBJ1-2 TRBV4-3 - TGCGCCAGCAGCCAAGAGATCGAGGGGACTAACTATGGCTACACCTTC CASSQEIEGTNYGYTF
few TRBJ2-5 TRBV7-2 TRBD1 TGTGCCAGCAGCCCCGAGGGGGCCCCAGGGACCCAGTACTTC CASSPEGAPGTQYF
- TRBJ2-7 TRBV5-8 - TGTGCCAGCAGCTTATTACAGGGTTCTGTCGAGCAGTACTTC CASSLLQGSVEQYF
few TRBJ2-7 TRBV20-1 - TGCAGTGCTCAGACAGTATCGGGCTACGAGCAGTACTTC CSAQTVSGYEQYF
- TRBJ2-1 TRBV3-1 - TGTGCCAGCAGCCAAGTGGGAACACGCTACAATGAGCAGTTCTTC CASSQVGTRYNEQFF
- TRBJ1-4 TRBV5-1 - TGCGCCAGCAGCACAGAACACGGGAGGGGTGAAAAACTGTTTTTT CASSTEHGRGEKLFF
- TRBJ1-1 TRBV9 - TGTGCCAGCAGCGTCGGGGTAAGCTCTGAAGCTTTCTTT CASSVGVSSEAFF
- TRBJ2-7 TRBV29-1 TRBD1 TGCAGCGCAGCTCAGGGACAGGGCACCTACGAGCAGTACTTC CSAAQGQGTYEQYF
- TRBJ2-7 TRBV30 TRBD1 TGTGCCTGGAGTTCGACAGGGGGCGAGCAGTACTTC CAWSSTGGEQYF
- TRBJ1-1 TRBV12-3/TRBV12-4 - TGTGCCAGCAGTTTAGGACAGCATATGAACACTGAAGCTTTCTTT CASSLGQHMNTEAFF
- TRBJ1-3 TRBV7-9 TRBD1 TGTGCCAGCAGCTTAACGACAGGGTCTGGAAACACCATATATTTT CASSLTTGSGNTIYF
few TRBJ2-7 TRBV30 - TGTGCCTCGCGCGGGCCCCCAGGATACGAGCAGTACTTC CASRGPPGYEQYF
- TRBJ1-1 TRBV12-3/TRBV12-4 - TGTGCCAGCAATCGGGACTCAGCCCCTGAGACTGAAGCTTTCTTT CASNRDSAPETEAFF
- TRBJ1-2 TRBV2 - TGTGCCAGCAGGAGGGGAATAATCTTAGCTAACTATGGCTACACCTTC CASRRGIILANYGYTF
- TRBJ2-5 TRBV24-1 TRBD1 TGTGCCACCAGTGACCCACAGGGGGCTCAAGAGACCCAGTACTTC CATSDPQGAQETQYF
- TRBJ2-7 TRBV12-3/TRBV12-4 - TGTGCCAGCAGTTTACCTGCAGGAGGGATGGGGGAGCAGTACTTC CASSLPAGGMGEQYF
- TRBJ1-5 TRBV6-5 - TGTGCCAGCAGTTACTCTTATGGGTCGTTCGATCAGCCCCAGCATTTT CASSYSYGSFDQPQHF
few TRBJ2-1 TRBV15 - TGTGCCACCTTCCCCCGGATGGAGCAGTTCTTC CATFPRMEQFF
- TRBJ2-7 TRBV11-3 - TGTGCCAGCAGCCCCCTCGGGCCAGCCTACGAGCAGTACTTC CASSPLGPAYEQYF
- TRBJ2-2 TRBV20-1 - TGCAGTGCTAGAGAGCGCGGAGGGCGGACCGGGGAGCTGCTTTTT CSARERGGRTGELLF
many TRBJ1-2 TRBV7-2 - TGTGCCAGCAGCTTCCGGCAGGGCGCGATTAGCTATGGCTACACCTTC CASSFRQGAISYGYTF
- TRBJ2-3 TRBV6-2/TRBV6-3 - TGTGCCAGCAAGGGGGACACAGATACGCAGTATTTT CASKGDTDTQYF
few TRBJ1-4 TRBV3-1 - TGTGCCAGCAGCCAACGGACAGCAACTAATGAAAAACTGTTTTTT CASSQRTATNEKLFF
few TRBJ2-7 TRBV27 TRBD1 TGTGCCAGCAGTCCTCGACAGGGGGCTAACCCCTACGAGCAGTACTTC CASSPRQGANPYEQYF
many TRBJ2-5 TRBV9 TRBD1 TGTGCCAGCAGCGTCGGGACAGTAAAAGAGACCCAGTACTTC CASSVGTVKETQYF
- TRBJ2-3 TRBV20-1 - TGCAGTGCTGACCGCACAGATACGCAGTATTTT CSADRTDTQYF
- TRBJ2-1 TRBV6-5 - TGTGCCAGCAGTCGGACAGCAAGCTCCTACAATGAGCAGTTCTTC CASSRTASSYNEQFF
- TRBJ2-3 TRBV20-1 - TGCAGTGCTAGTAGCCTGGGCCTGGGCACAGATACGCAGTATTTT CSASSLGLGTDTQYF
few TRBJ1-1 TRBV5-1 TRBD1 TGCGCCAGCAGCTTGGCTAGGGGGCACACTGAAGCTTTCTTT CASSLARGHTEAFF
few TRBJ2-1 TRBV4-2 TRBD2 TGTGCCAGCAGCCAGTTCTGGACTAGCGCCAAGCGTAATGAGCAGTTCTTC CASSQFWTSAKRNEQFF
- TRBJ1-5 TRBV19 - TGTGCCAGTAGTATGGGTCTTGACCGAAATCAGCCCCAGCATTTT CASSMGLDRNQPQHF
- TRBJ1-6 TRBV5-6 - TGTGCCAGCAGCGGTGATTCCGGGGTGAAATTACCCCTCCACTTT CASSGDSGVKLPLHF
few TRBJ2-7 TRBV20-1 TRBD2 TGCAGTGCTAGAGGGACTAGCGGGGGGGCCCACGAGCAGTACTTC CSARGTSGGAHEQYF